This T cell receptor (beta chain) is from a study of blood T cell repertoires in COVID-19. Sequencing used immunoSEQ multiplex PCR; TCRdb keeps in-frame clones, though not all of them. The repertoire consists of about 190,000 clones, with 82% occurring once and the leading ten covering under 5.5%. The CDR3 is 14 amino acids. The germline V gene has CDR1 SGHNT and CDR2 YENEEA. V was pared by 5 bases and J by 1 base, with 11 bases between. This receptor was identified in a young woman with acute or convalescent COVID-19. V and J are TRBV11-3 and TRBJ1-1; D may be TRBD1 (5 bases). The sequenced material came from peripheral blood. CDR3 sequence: CASSQPGSNTEAFF. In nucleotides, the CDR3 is TGTGCCAGCAGCCAGCCAGGGTCGAACACTGAAGCTTTCTTT.